Listed here are 26 T cell receptor beta chains from one sample, sequenced in a study of blood T cell repertoires in COVID-19. Using immunoSEQ multiplex PCR, the repertoire was profiled, and TCRdb retains in-frame clones only, with some absent. The sample shows fewer than 300,000 clones, 85% to 90% of them seen only once. Sequenced material: peripheral blood. These receptors were taken from a man aged 50 to 60 with COVID-19, enrolled during active disease.

The chain employs TRBV12-3 or TRBV12-4 and TRBJ1-5, with 7 bases aligning to TRBD1. CDR3 length: 13 residues. V was pared by 0 bases and J by 13 bases, with 6 bases of the junction left unmatched. In nucleotides, the CDR3 is TGTGCCAGCAGTTTAGCGGAAGGGGGCGCACAGCATTTT. It encodes CASSLAEGGAQHF.

The chain has TRBV4-3 and TRBJ1-5; D is undetermined. Trimming shortened V by 4 bases and J by 4 bases, and 8 bases separated the two germline ends. This CDR3 region has 13 residues. From germline, CDR1 is LGHNA and CDR2 YSLEER. The CDR3 region is CASSPRRNQPQHF. The CDR3 nucleotides are TGCGCCAGCAGCCCCCGTCGGAATCAGCCCCAGCATTTT.

V and J are TRBV15 and TRBJ2-2; TRBD1 might be the D (5 bases). V lost 1 base and J 8 bases, leaving 11 bases between the germline ends. Per the germline V gene, CDR1 is LNHNV and CDR2 is YYDKDF (reference sequence). The CDR3 consists of 14 residues. CDR3 nucleotides: TGTGCCACCAGCAGAGCCCAAGGGGCTGGGGAGCTGTTTTTT. This sequence encodes CATSRAQGAGELFF.

The rearrangement links TRBV5-1 to TRBJ2-7; 9 bases are a match to TRBD2. The CDR3 totals 14 residues. With 5 bases clipped from V and 0 bases from J, the junction kept 3 bases outside the gene matches. Germline assignment: CDR1 SGHRS and CDR2 YFSETQ. In DNA, the CDR3 is TGCGCCAGCAGTGGTAGCGGGAGCTCCTACGAGCAGTACTTC. It specifies CASSGSGSSYEQYF.

This chain connects TRBV7-8 to TRBJ1-6; 7 bases map to TRBD1. The CDR3 has 17 residues. Trimming removed 5 bases from V and 0 bases from J; junction bases left unmatched: 7. CDR1 is SGHVS and CDR2 is FQNEAQ in the germline V gene. CDR3 loop: CASSRDRVGSYNSPLHF. In DNA, the CDR3 is TGTGCCAGCAGCCGTGACAGGGTCGGCTCCTATAATTCACCCCTCCACTTT.

This clone was seen only once. This chain links TRBV19 with TRBJ2-7, with a possible D match to TRBD1 (6 bases). V lost 2 bases and J 6 bases, leaving 11 bases between the germline ends. Germline values: CDR1 LNHDA, CDR2 SQIVND (reference sequence). The CDR3 covers 13 residues. The CDR3 loop is CASSIRPGAEQYF. The CDR3 region has the DNA TGTGCCAGTAGTATAAGGCCAGGGGCCGAGCAGTACTTC. The whole variable domain, filled in from reference TRBV19 and TRBJ2-7, reads DGGITQSPKYLFRKEGQNVTLSCEQNLNHDAMYWYRQDPGQGLRLIYYSQIVNDFQKGDIAEGYSVSREKKESFPLTVTSAQKNPTAFYLCASSIRPGAEQYFGPGTRLTVT.

The chain recombines TRBV20-1 with TRBJ2-7; a weak D match, TRBD1 (5 bases). The CDR3 is 15 amino acids. Germline CDR1 reads DFQATT; CDR2 reads SNEGSKA (reference sequence). The V gene lost 3 bases and the J gene lost 5 bases, with 20 bases spanning the gap. The CDR3 region is CSASPFGQPIHEQYF. The CDR3 DNA sequence: TGCAGTGCTAGTCCATTCGGACAACCGATCCACGAGCAGTACTTC.

The chain couples TRBV14 to TRBJ2-7; perhaps TRBD2 as D (5 bases). V was pared by 4 bases and J by 3 bases, with 13 bases between. Germline CDR1 and CDR2: SGHDN and FVKESK. This CDR3 contains 14 residues. The CDR3 DNA reads TGTGCCAGCAGCCCACCCGGCGGGTACTACGAGCAGTACTTC. Amino acid sequence: CASSPPGGYYEQYF.

This chain links TRBV2 with TRBJ1-1; 7 bases are shared with TRBD1. Germline CDR1 reads SNHLY; CDR2 reads FYNNEI. The CDR3 loop spans 13 amino acids. The trim removed 3 bases at V and 4 bases at J, leaving 2 bases unmatched. The CDR3 region has the DNA TGTGCCAGCAGTGATCCAGGGGGCACTGAAGCTTTCTTT. Translating gives CASSDPGGTEAFF.

This rearrangement joins TRBV7-9 to TRBJ2-2; D ambiguous. Germline values: CDR1 SEHNR, CDR2 FQNEAQ (reference sequence). This CDR3 has 13 amino acids. V was clipped by 5 bases and J by 6 bases, with 10 bases between them. CDR3 sequence reads: CASSNEASGELFF. The CDR3 nucleotides read TGTGCCAGCAGCAACGAAGCATCCGGGGAGCTGTTTTTT.

The V gene is TRBV28, the J gene TRBJ1-2; TRBD1 aligns across 7 bases. V shed 7 bases, J shed 4 bases, and the junction held 9 bases outside the gene matches. CDR1 and CDR2 (germline): MDHEN, SYDVKM. This CDR3 region has 14 residues. In DNA, the CDR3 is TGTGCCAGCACCGGGGACAGCAACGTCTATGGCTACACCTTC. Its protein product is CASTGDSNVYGYTF.

The V call is TRBV6-5, the J call TRBJ1-2, with D perhaps matching TRBD1 (6 bases). Germline V gene data show CDR1 as MNHEY and CDR2 as SVGAGI. CDR3 size: 16 residues. Trimming removed 0 bases at V and 5 bases at J, with 16 bases between. The chain's CDR3 is CASSYSRAGQRYGYTF. CDR3 nucleotides: TGTGCCAGCAGTTACTCGAGGGCTGGACAGCGGTATGGCTACACCTTC.

This sequence joins TRBV15 and TRBJ1-3, with a tentative D call TRBD1 (6 bases). V was pared by 1 base and J by 0 bases, with 7 bases between. CDR1 and CDR2 (germline): LNHNV, YYDKDF (reference sequence). The CDR3 consists of 15 residues. The CDR3 nucleotides read TGTGCCACCAGCAGAGCGGACAGCTCTGGAAACACCATATATTTT. As protein: CATSRADSSGNTIYF. Full variable domain (missing parts from reference TRBV15 and TRBJ1-3): DAMVIQNPRYQVTQFGKPVTLSCSQTLNHNVMYWYQQKSSQAPKLLFHYYDKDFNNEADTPDNFQSRRPNTSFCFLDIRSPGLGDTAMYLCATSRADSSGNTIYFGEGSWLTVV.

The chain is built from TRBV19 and TRBJ1-6; D gene uncertain. Germline V gene lookup returns CDR1 LNHDA and CDR2 SQIVND (reference sequence). CDR3 length: 15 amino acids. Between the trimmed V and J ends, which lost 5 bases and 11 bases, there was a span of 19 bases. CDR3 coding DNA: TGTGCCAGTAGTTTTTTCCTCACTCAAACCGCACCCCTCCACTTT. Translated, it gives CASSFFLTQTAPLHF.

This clone was seen just once. The chain uses TRBV2 and TRBJ2-7, with 7 nucleotides matching TRBD2. The CDR3 totals 15 residues. Germline CDR1 reads SNHLY; CDR2 reads FYNNEI. Trimming removed 5 bases from V and 6 bases from J; junction bases left unmatched: 13. The DNA for the CDR3 is TGTGCCAGCAGTCCCTCGGCCGGGACTATCTCCGAGCAGTACTTC. It yields the protein CASSPSAGTISEQYF.

V usage is TRBV4-1 and J usage is TRBJ1-6, with D possibly being TRBD1 (5 bases). Germline CDR1 is MGHRA and CDR2 is YSYEKL. Deletions cut 4 bases from V and 0 bases from J, with 16 bases between. The CDR3 is 18 amino acids. The CDR3 protein is CASSPGDRSSSYNSPLHF. The CDR3 bases are TGCGCCAGCAGCCCGGGGGACCGCTCGAGCTCCTATAATTCACCCCTCCACTTT.

This chain connects TRBV25-1 to TRBJ2-5; weak D call: TRBD1 (8 bases). CDR3 length: 15 amino acids. Germline assignment: CDR1 MGHDK and CDR2 SYGVNS. Trimming removed 3 bases from V and 6 bases from J, with 17 bases in between. This chain's CDR3 is CASSDRTGRAQTQYF. As DNA, the CDR3 is TGTGCCAGCAGTGACCGGACAGGGAGGGCGCAGACCCAGTACTTC.

The chain carries TRBV5-1 and TRBJ2-2; 7 nucleotides align to TRBD2. Germline-derived CDR1 and CDR2 are SGHRS and YFSETQ. Losses at the gene ends were 4 bases for V and 1 base for J; bases not matched to a gene: 4. The CDR3 contains 15 residues. The CDR3 bases are TGCGCCAGCAGCCTGACTAGCCAGAACACCGGGGAGCTGTTTTTT. It translates to CASSLTSQNTGELFF.

This sequence joins TRBV24-1 and TRBJ2-1; the match to TRBD1 covers 8 bases. Looked up from germline, CDR1 is KGHDR and CDR2 is SFDVKD. With 4 bases clipped from V and 12 bases from J, the junction kept 4 bases outside the gene matches. The CDR3 runs 12 residues. The CDR3 bases are TGTGCCACCAGTGACAGGGGGCATCGGCAGTTCTTC. Translating gives CATSDRGHRQFF.

This chain connects TRBV3-1 (or the pseudogene TRBV3-2) to TRBJ2-2, with D perhaps TRBD2 (5 bases). Trimming took off 4 bases at V and 6 bases at J, with 15 bases between the two ends. The CDR3 contains 15 residues. Germline V gives CDR1 LGHDT, CDR2 YNNKEL (reference sequence). CDR3 DNA sequence: TGTGCCAGCAGCCCGAGCGTACTAGAGGCCGGGGAGCTGTTTTTT. It yields the protein CASSPSVLEAGELFF.

This chain joins TRBV19 and TRBJ1-1, with D unclear. This CDR3 is 11 amino acids long. Per the germline V gene, CDR1 is LNHDA and CDR2 is SQIVND (reference sequence). Between the trimmed V and J ends, which lost 6 bases and 6 bases, there was a span of 8 bases. For the CDR3, the DNA is TGTGCCAGTAGCGGGAGCGCTGAAGCTTTCTTT. Translating gives CASSGSAEAFF.

The V gene is TRBV29-1, the J gene TRBJ2-1, with TRBD2 as a possible D gene (6 bases). V lost 4 bases to trimming and J lost 7 bases, with 20 bases between them. The CDR3 loop spans 15 amino acids. Germline V lookup: CDR1 SQVTM, CDR2 ANQGSEA. CDR3 nucleotides: TGCAGCGTTGGGGGACGCGGGGACGGGAAAAATGAGCAGTTCTTC. It is translated as CSVGGRGDGKNEQFF.

The rearrangement links TRBV7-9 to TRBJ2-7; 12 bases are a match to TRBD1. The trim removed 3 bases at V and 4 bases at J, leaving 7 bases unmatched. The CDR3 contains 16 residues. Germline CDR1 is SEHNR and CDR2 is FQNEAQ (reference sequence). The CDR3 loop is CASSFLGDRGPYEQYF. The CDR3 DNA is TGTGCCAGCAGCTTTTTGGGGGACAGGGGGCCATACGAGCAGTACTTC.

This clone turned up a few times. V usage is TRBV4-2 and J usage is TRBJ2-7, with 12 bases matching TRBD2. CDR3 size: 16 residues. Germline-derived CDR1 and CDR2 are LGHNA and YNFKEQ. V lost 3 bases and J lost 7; bases outside the gene matches: 10. The CDR3 protein is CASSQSSLAGGREQYF. In nucleotides, the CDR3 is TGTGCCAGCAGCCAGAGCAGCCTAGCGGGGGGGAGGGAGCAGTACTTC.

This sequence joins TRBV19 and TRBJ1-5; 9 bases map to TRBD1. Germline lookup yields CDR1 LNHDA and CDR2 SQIVND (reference sequence). With V trimmed by 6 bases and J by 7 bases, 7 bases remained unmatched. The CDR3 is 14 residues long. The CDR3 protein is CASSQTGGEQPQHF. The CDR3 bases are TGTGCCAGTAGCCAGACAGGGGGAGAGCAGCCCCAGCATTTT.

Only one count was recorded for this clone. J is TRBJ1-2 and V is TRBV19, with 7 bases identical to TRBD1. The CDR3 spans 15 residues. CDR1 is LNHDA and CDR2 is SQIVND in the germline V gene (reference sequence). J lost 4 bases, V lost 5 bases, and 10 bases had no gene match. CDR3 region: CASSQYGQAIYGYTF. The CDR3 coding sequence is TGTGCCAGTAGTCAATACGGACAGGCCATCTATGGCTACACCTTC.